These 21 T cell receptor beta chains were sequenced from one sample in a study of blood T cell repertoires in COVID-19. Generated by immunoSEQ multiplex PCR, the TCRdb table keeps only in-frame clones and is missing some. Found here are 300,000 to 450,000 clones, roughly 91% of them singletons; the top ten hold 0.9% to 1.5%. The source material was PBMCs or T cells enriched from blood (not recorded which). The receptors originated from a woman younger than 35 who had recovered from COVID-19.

The CDR3 spells CASSRGRVGETQYF. The CDR3 bases are TGTGCCAGCAGCCGAGGGCGGGTGGGGGAGACCCAGTACTTC. This chain uses TRBV5-6 with TRBJ2-5; possible D gene TRBD2, 5 bases. Germline CDR1 and CDR2: SGHDT and YYEEEE. CDR3 size: 14 residues. Trimming removed 4 bases from V and 5 bases from J, with 15 bases in between.

This rearrangement joins TRBV19 to TRBJ2-4; D might be TRBD2 (5 bases). V lost 6 bases and J 7 bases, leaving 16 bases between the germline ends. Germline V gene sequence: CDR1 LNHDA, CDR2 SQIVND (reference sequence). CDR3 length: 14 amino acids. CDR3 loop: CASRNEGPGNIQYF. CDR3 DNA: TGTGCCAGTAGAAACGAAGGACCGGGGAACATTCAGTACTTC.

This chain joins TRBV5-1 and TRBJ1-1; 7 bases are shared with TRBD1. Germline V gives CDR1 SGHRS, CDR2 YFSETQ. The CDR3 consists of 14 residues. V was pared by 2 bases and J by 4 bases, with 5 bases of the junction left unmatched. The DNA for the CDR3 is TGCGCCAGCAGCTTAGATCAGGGGGGCACTGAAGCTTTCTTT. The encoded protein is CASSLDQGGTEAFF.

This clone has just one count. This sample includes further DNA sequences coding for the same CDR3. The chain joins TRBV9 to TRBJ2-7, with TRBD2 matching over 7 bases. The J segment lost 0 bases and the V segment lost 0 bases, leaving 3 bases of the junction unmatched. The CDR3 runs 15 residues. Germline CDR1 is SGDLS and CDR2 is YYNGEE. CDR3 protein: CASSVGGRSSYEQYF. The CDR3 DNA follows: TGTGCCAGCAGCGTAGGCGGGAGAAGCTCCTACGAGCAGTACTTC.

V is TRBV5-1 and J is TRBJ2-7, with 11 bases that match TRBD1. Germline V lookup: CDR1 SGHRS, CDR2 YFSETQ. The V and J ends lost 7 bases and 3 bases, in that order; junction bases with no gene match: 6. CDR3 length equals 14 residues. This CDR3 reads CASATGTGGYEQYF. Here the CDR3 DNA reads TGCGCCAGCGCAACCGGGACAGGGGGCTACGAGCAGTACTTC.

This clone was picked up a small number of times. This rearrangement joins TRBV5-4 to TRBJ2-2; TRBD2 matches at 8 bases. This CDR3 has 16 residues. V was pared by 4 bases and J by 4 bases, with 9 bases of the junction left unmatched. Per the germline V gene, CDR1 is SGHNT and CDR2 is YYREEE (reference sequence). The CDR3 DNA sequence: TGTGCCAGCAGCGGCTTCGGGGGGGCGGTCACCGGGGAGCTGTTTTTT. Translation gives CASSGFGGAVTGELFF.

The V call is TRBV10-3, the J call TRBJ1-3, with D perhaps TRBD1 (6 bases). Trimming removed 5 bases from V and 8 bases from J, with 13 bases in between. Germline-derived CDR1 and CDR2 are ENHRY and SYGVKD. This CDR3 region has 13 residues. The CDR3 here is CAISLDSRDTIYF. In nucleotides, the CDR3 is TGTGCCATCAGTTTGGACAGCCGAGACACCATATATTTT.

The genes are TRBV4-1 and TRBJ1-4; 9 nucleotides agree with TRBD1. The J segment lost 6 bases and the V segment lost 0 bases, leaving 14 bases of the junction unmatched. There are 19 residues in the CDR3. The V gene's germline CDR1 is MGHRA and CDR2 YSYEKL. CDR3 sequence (DNA): TGCGCCAGCAGCCAAGATCGCGCGGGACAGGGCGGTTGGGATGAAAAACTGTTTTTT. It is translated as CASSQDRAGQGGWDEKLFF.

The chain is built from TRBV19 and TRBJ2-3, with D perhaps TRBD1 (6 bases). Trimming removed 6 bases at V and 1 base at J, with 11 bases between. The V gene's germline CDR1 is LNHDA and CDR2 SQIVND (reference sequence). The CDR3 extends over 14 amino acids. CDR3 sequence: CASSGRGGTDTQYF. The CDR3 DNA reads TGTGCCAGTAGCGGCAGGGGCGGCACAGATACGCAGTATTTT.

V is TRBV4-1 and J is TRBJ1-1; 8 bases align to TRBD1. CDR3 length: 14 amino acids. V was clipped by 3 bases and J by 6 bases; unmatched bases: 6. Germline V gene lookup returns CDR1 MGHRA and CDR2 YSYEKL. Written as DNA, the CDR3 is TGCGCCAGCAGCCAGGACAGGGTCCGCCCTGAAGCTTTCTTT. This translates into CASSQDRVRPEAFF.

V gene TRBV2 combines with J gene TRBJ1-5; D ambiguous. CDR1 SNHLY and CDR2 FYNNEI come from the germline V gene. The CDR3 spans 16 residues. The germline V and J ends were trimmed by 4 bases and 2 bases, with 15 bases remaining between them. In DNA, the CDR3 is TGTGCCAGCAGTGCCCCCTCCGGTTATGGCAATCAGCCCCAGCATTTT. It codes for CASSAPSGYGNQPQHF.

Only one count was recorded for this clone. The CDR3 here is CASSRTGDHGYTF. The CDR3 bases are TGTGCCAGCAGTCGTACAGGGGATCATGGCTACACCTTC. The genes are TRBV6-5 and TRBJ1-2; 7 bases are a match to TRBD1. This CDR3 region has 13 residues. Trimming took 5 bases from V and 6 from J; bases not matched to a gene: 6. Germline CDR1 MNHEY, CDR2 SVGAGI.

A few counts support this clone. DNA of the CDR3: TGTGCCAGCAGTTCTATCGTTGCAACTAATGAAAAACTGTTTTTT. Translated: CASSSIVATNEKLFF. This chain joins TRBV6-5 and TRBJ1-4; D is unresolved. Per the germline V gene, CDR1 is MNHEY and CDR2 is SVGAGI. This CDR3 contains 15 residues. Between the trimmed V and J ends, which lost 4 bases and 0 bases, there was a span of 9 bases.

The CDR3 DNA reads as TGTGCCTGGACAGGCCCGCACTCCGGCTACACCTTC. It codes for CAWTGPHSGYTF. The chain is built from TRBV30 and TRBJ1-2; D not certain. Germline CDR1 reads GTSNPN; CDR2 reads SVGIG (reference sequence). The V end was cut by 4 bases, the J end by 8 bases, with 14 bases between. The CDR3 spans 12 residues.

This clone was seen once. The genes are TRBV29-1 and TRBJ2-7; D perhaps matches TRBD2 (6 bases). This CDR3 comprises 14 residues. Germline CDR1 SQVTM, CDR2 ANQGSEA. V was cut by 4 bases and J by 3 bases, with 16 bases left in between. CDR3: CSVVGGKGSYEQYF. The CDR3, as DNA: TGCAGCGTTGTTGGGGGGAAGGGTAGCTACGAGCAGTACTTC.

A few counts support this clone. The chain joins TRBV19 to TRBJ1-5; D is uncertain. The length of the CDR3 is 17 residues. Deletions cut 5 bases from V and 3 bases from J, with 20 bases between. CDR1 and CDR2 (germline): LNHDA, SQIVND (reference sequence). CDR3 coding DNA: TGTGCCAGTAGTTCATTGGGTGGAGGGTCCTACAATCAGCCCCAGCATTTT. This codes for CASSSLGGGSYNQPQHF.

As DNA, the CDR3 is TGTGCCAGCAGTTGGGACAGTAACTATGGCTACACCTTC. It translates to CASSWDSNYGYTF. The chain carries TRBV6-5 and TRBJ1-2; 7 bases align to TRBD1. The CDR3 totals 13 residues. V lost 4 bases and J lost 1; bases outside the gene matches: 0. Germline CDR1 and CDR2: MNHEY and SVGAGI.

The V call is TRBV9, the J call TRBJ2-2; 7 bases match TRBD1. The CDR3 is 14 amino acids. V gave up 5 bases and J gave up 2 bases; unmatched junction bases: 3. CDR1 is SGDLS and CDR2 is YYNGEE in the germline V gene. The CDR3, as DNA: TGTGCCAGCAGGGGACAGCAAAACACCGGGGAGCTGTTTTTT. This sequence encodes CASRGQQNTGELFF.

V is TRBV3-1 (or the pseudogene TRBV3-2) and J is TRBJ1-6, with 7 nucleotides matching TRBD1. The V gene end was trimmed by 2 bases and the J gene end by 8 bases; junction bases not matched to a gene: 6. The germline V gene encodes CDR1 LGHDT and CDR2 YNNKEL (reference sequence). This CDR3 has 15 amino acids. CDR3 sequence: CASSQTGTEDSPLHF. CDR3 coding DNA: TGTGCCAGCAGCCAAACCGGGACAGAGGATTCACCCCTCCACTTT.

The gene calls are TRBV18 and TRBJ2-7; D possibly corresponds to TRBD1 (7 bases). Trimming stripped 5 bases from V and 1 base from J, with 15 bases between. Germline values: CDR1 KGHSH, CDR2 LQKENI. The CDR3 consists of 15 residues. The CDR3 loop reads CASSGAGQRSYEQYF. CDR3 bases: TGTGCCAGCTCAGGGGCGGGACAGAGATCCTACGAGCAGTACTTC. Supplemented by reference TRBV18 and TRBJ2-7, the full variable domain reads NAGVMQNPRHLVRRRGQEARLRCSPMKGHSHVYWYRQLPEEGLKFMVYLQKENIIDESGMPKERFSAEFPKEGPSILRIQQVVRGDSAAYFCASSGAGQRSYEQYFGPGTRLTVT.

The chain joins TRBV27 to TRBJ1-1; D not certain. CDR3 length equals 17 residues. Germline CDR1 MNHEY, CDR2 SMNVEV (reference sequence). V dropped 3 bases and J dropped 4 bases, with 21 bases sitting between them. The CDR3 DNA reads as TGTGCCAGCAGTTTCAACCCCCCATTCGATTCGGGCACTGAAGCTTTCTTT. Its protein is CASSFNPPFDSGTEAFF.